The 31 T cell receptor beta chains below come from one sample, sequenced in a study of CD8+CD57+ T cells in acquired aplastic anemia. The use of genomic DNA as template underpinned the TCR beta VDJ and CDR3 profiling. Each CDR3 protein is one row after TCRdb ran MiXCR on the reads. The sample has over 200,000 distinct CDR3 sequences, about 59% seen once; the top ten hold over 25%. The sequencing input was sorted CD4+, CD8+, or CD8+CD57+ T cells (not recorded which) from PBMCs. All receptors come from a human donor in good health.

The chain joins TRBV7-8 to TRBJ1-1; no firm D call. The CDR3 totals 13 residues. V lost 5 bases to trimming and J lost 5 bases, with 12 bases between them. Looked up from germline, CDR1 is SGHVS and CDR2 is FQNEAQ. The CDR3 protein is CASSPRETTEAFF. The CDR3 region has the DNA TGTGCCAGCAGCCCCCGGGAAACGACTGAAGCTTTCTTT.

In its sample, this clonotype was seen many times. V gene TRBV9 combines with J gene TRBJ1-6; TRBD1 agrees at 8 bases. Germline CDR1 reads SGDLS; CDR2 reads YYNGEE. V gave up 3 bases and J gave up 7 bases; unmatched junction bases: 6. This CDR3 has 15 amino acids. The CDR3 loop reads CASSEWGQENSPLHF. DNA of the CDR3: TGTGCCAGCAGCGAATGGGGACAGGAAAATTCACCCCTCCACTTT.

For this clonotype: A much larger clone lies a single base off, so this may be a read error. The rearrangement joins TRBV10-3 to TRBJ2-7, with D perhaps TRBD1 or TRBD2 (7 bases each). This CDR3 region has 15 residues. The germline CDR1 and CDR2 sequences are ENHRY and SYGVKD. CDR3: CPSSQGGPPYYEQYF. In DNA, the CDR3 is TGTCCCAGCAGTCAGGGGGGGCCGCCATACTACGAGCAGTACTTC.

The V and J genes are TRBV5-8 and TRBJ2-3, with 7 bases fitting TRBD2. Germline V gene data show CDR1 as SGHTS and CDR2 as YDEGEE. V lost 1 base to trimming and J lost 2 bases; unmatched junction nucleotides: 7. This CDR3 contains 16 residues. The CDR3 loop reads CASSLLGRGATDTQYF. CDR3 coding DNA: TGTGCCAGCAGCTTGTTAGGGAGGGGAGCCACAGATACGCAGTATTTT.

This clonotype has only one observation. The chain uses TRBV20-1 and TRBJ2-7; 12 bases line up with TRBD2. The J segment lost 6 bases and the V segment lost 0 bases, leaving 12 bases of the junction unmatched. The V gene's germline CDR1 is DFQATT and CDR2 SNEGSKA (reference sequence). The CDR3 totals 17 residues. CDR3 coding DNA: TGCAGTGCTAGAGATCAGACTAGCGGGAGTATGACGTCCGAGCAGTACTTC. It is translated as CSARDQTSGSMTSEQYF.

The chain couples TRBV5-1 to TRBJ1-4; D not resolved. CDR3 size: 15 residues. The V gene lost 0 bases and the J gene lost 2 bases, with 8 bases spanning the gap. CDR1 SGHRS and CDR2 YFSETQ come from the germline V gene. CDR3 DNA sequence: TGCGCCAGCAGCTTGGACGGATCGACTAATGAAAAACTGTTTTTT. Amino acid sequence: CASSLDGSTNEKLFF. The variable domain in full, completed from reference TRBV5-1 and TRBJ1-4, reads KAGVTQTPRYLIKTRGQQVTLSCSPISGHRSVSWYQQTPGQGLQFLFEYFSETQRNKGNFPGRFSGRQFSNSRSEMNVSTLELGDSALYLCASSLDGSTNEKLFFGSGTQLSVL.

The V gene is TRBV7-6, the J gene TRBJ2-1, with a weak D call TRBD1 (5 bases). Per germline, CDR1 SGHVS and CDR2 FNYEAQ. V was shortened by 5 bases and J by 9 bases, with 20 bases between the two germline ends. The CDR3 is made up of 15 amino acids. Written as DNA, the CDR3 is TGTGCCAGCAGCCCCTCTCCCAGGGATGAGGTTGAGCAGTTCTTC. This sequence encodes CASSPSPRDEVEQFF.

V is TRBV6-5 and J is TRBJ2-4, with a weak D call TRBD2 (6 bases). V was clipped by 6 bases and J by 0 bases, with 15 bases between them. There are 16 residues in the CDR3. Germline CDR1 reads MNHEY; CDR2 reads SVGAGI. CDR3 amino acids: CASRPGGYSAKNIQYF. In DNA form, the CDR3 reads TGTGCCAGCAGGCCCGGGGGATACTCAGCCAAAAACATTCAGTACTTC.

The chain is built from TRBV7-2 and TRBJ1-1; D is possibly TRBD1 (6 bases). This CDR3 has 11 amino acids. Germline V gene data show CDR1 as SGHTA and CDR2 as FQGNSA. The V end lost 6 bases, the J end lost 7 bases, and 9 bases lay between the germline ends. CDR3 nucleotides: TGTGCCAGCAGAAGGACAGTTGAAGCTTTCTTT. Its translation is CASRRTVEAFF.

CDR3: CSAPGGGGQGAGTEAFF. CDR3 DNA sequence: TGCAGTGCCCCTGGGGGGGGGGGACAGGGGGCAGGGACTGAAGCTTTCTTT. The chain joins TRBV20-1 to TRBJ1-1, with 12 bases identical to TRBD1. V was clipped by 6 bases and J by 5 bases; unmatched bases: 16. This CDR3 spans 17 amino acids. CDR1 and CDR2 from the germline V gene are DFQATT and SNEGSKA (reference sequence).

The chain recombines TRBV20-1 with TRBJ2-7; 7 bases match TRBD1. Losses at the gene ends were 3 bases for V and 3 bases for J; bases not matched to a gene: 5. Germline-derived CDR1 and CDR2 are DFQATT and SNEGSKA (reference sequence). This CDR3 region has 13 residues. DNA of the CDR3: TGCAGTGCTAGGGGACAGCTAAACTACGAGCAGTACTTC. Amino acids: CSARGQLNYEQYF.

This clonotype occurred many times. DNA for the CDR3: TGTGCCAGCAGCGTGCCGACAGGGTCAATCTCAGATACGCAGTATTTT. Translating gives CASSVPTGSISDTQYF. The gene calls are TRBV9 and TRBJ2-3; 7 bases are a match to TRBD1. From germline, CDR1 is SGDLS and CDR2 YYNGEE. Trimming cost V 2 bases and J 4 bases; bases outside gene matches: 10. The CDR3 totals 16 residues.

This clonotype was seen repeatedly, ten times or more. A junction end diverges from the germline sequence, so it may reflect a read error. The chain couples TRBV7-7 to TRBJ2-1, with D unclear. Germline-derived CDR1 and CDR2 are SSHAT and FNYEAQ (reference sequence). This CDR3 has 16 amino acids. This CDR3 reads CASSQLPLSSYNEQFF. The CDR3 DNA reads TGTGCTAGCAGTCAACTCCCCCTGAGCTCCTACAATGAGCAGTTCTTC. Filled out from reference TRBV7-7 and TRBJ2-1, the complete variable domain reads GAGVSQSPRYKVTKRGQDVTLRCDPISSHATLYWYQQALGQGPEFLTYFNYEAQPDKSGLPSDRFSAERPEGSISTLTIQRTEQRDSAMYRCASSQLPLSSYNEQFFGPGTRLTVL.

Comments on this clonotype: This may stem from a read error, because a much larger clone lies one nucleotide away. V and J are TRBV7-2 and TRBJ2-2; 8 bases are shared with TRBD1. Germline V gene data show CDR1 as SGHTA and CDR2 as FQGNSA. The J segment lost 8 bases and the V segment lost 5 bases, leaving 10 bases of the junction unmatched. The CDR3 contains 15 residues. The CDR3 region has the DNA TGTGCCAGCAGCCCGCTCGGACAGGGTTGGGGGGAGCTGTTTTTT. Residues: CASSPLGQGWGELFF.

This clonotype was observed a handful of times. A much larger clone is a single base away; this may be a read error. This rearrangement joins TRBV6-5 to TRBJ1-1; 7 nucleotides line up with TRBD1. V was clipped by 4 bases and J by 4 bases; unmatched bases: 6. This CDR3 contains 14 residues. From germline, CDR1 is MNHEY and CDR2 SVGAGI. DNA of the CDR3: TGTGCCAGCAGTTTAGGGGGCCAGACCACTGAAGCTTTCTTT. This gives the protein CASSLGGQTTEAFF.

This clonotype has only a few counts. This rearrangement joins TRBV7-2 to TRBJ2-5; D is perhaps TRBD2 (7 bases). V was trimmed by 0 bases and J by 5 bases, leaving 13 bases between them. Germline lookup yields CDR1 SGHTA and CDR2 FQGNSA. This CDR3 spans 15 amino acids. The CDR3 reads CASSLAKGGRETQYF. CDR3 coding DNA: TGTGCCAGCAGCTTAGCTAAGGGGGGGAGGGAGACCCAGTACTTC.

This clonotype came up many times. The rearrangement joins TRBV4-1 to TRBJ1-4; D uncertain. Trimming left V 0 bases short and J 7 bases short, with 3 bases between. This CDR3 region has 12 residues. CDR1 is MGHRA, CDR2 YSYEKL, per germline. CDR3 coding DNA: TGCGCCAGCAGCCAAGATGGTGAAAAACTGTTTTTT. Translated, it gives CASSQDGEKLFF.

This clonotype occurred once. V and J are TRBV25-1 and TRBJ2-5, with 8 bases lining up with TRBD2. Germline V lookup: CDR1 MGHDK, CDR2 SYGVNS. V lost 6 bases, J lost 5 bases, and 11 bases stayed unmatched. This CDR3 has 15 residues. CDR3: CASSPGGGGSETQYF. For the CDR3, the DNA is TGTGCCAGCAGCCCCGGGGGCGGGGGGTCGGAGACCCAGTACTTC. The whole variable domain, remainder taken from reference TRBV25-1 and TRBJ2-5, is EADIYQTPRYLVIGTGKKITLECSQTMGHDKMYWYQQDPGMELHLIHYSYGVNSTEKGDLSSESTVSRIRTEHFPLTLESARPSHTSQYLCASSPGGGGSETQYFGPGTRLLVL.

This clonotype was observed once. V is TRBV20-1 and J is TRBJ2-5, with 7 positions matching TRBD2. J gave up 4 bases and V 1 base, and 9 bases lay outside the gene matches. Germline CDR1 is DFQATT and CDR2 is SNEGSKA (reference sequence). The CDR3 runs to 15 residues. CDR3 in DNA: TGCAGTGCTAGAGCGGTCGCGGGGGAGGTAGAGACCCAGTACTTC. Translated: CSARAVAGEVETQYF.

The J gene is TRBJ2-2, the V gene TRBV7-9; D gene ambiguous. The germline V and J ends were trimmed by 0 bases and 1 base, with 6 bases remaining between them. Germline CDR1 is SEHNR and CDR2 is FQNEAQ (reference sequence). CDR3 length equals 15 residues. The DNA of the CDR3 is TGTGCCAGCAGCTTAGCCACTCTGAACACCGGGGAGCTGTTTTTT. Translating it yields CASSLATLNTGELFF.

V and J are TRBV30 and TRBJ1-1, with D perhaps matching TRBD1 (5 bases). Germline CDR1 GTSNPN, CDR2 SVGIG (reference sequence). Trimming shortened V by 5 bases and J by 7 bases, and 14 bases separated the two germline ends. The CDR3 is 12 amino acids. CDR3 coding DNA: TGTGCCTGGTGGGGCCATCAGGGTGAAGCTTTCTTT. Encoded protein: CAWWGHQGEAFF.

This chain links TRBV29-1 with TRBJ1-2, with D perhaps matching TRBD1 (5 bases). The CDR3 spans 12 residues. Deletions cut 8 bases from V and 6 bases from J, with 16 bases between. From germline, CDR1 is SQVTM and CDR2 ANQGSEA. The chain's CDR3 is CSSQAGVDGYTF. The CDR3 DNA is TGCAGCAGCCAAGCGGGGGTGGATGGCTACACCTTC.

This clonotype was found many times. V and J are TRBV19 and TRBJ2-3; 9 positions match TRBD1. The length of the CDR3 is 15 residues. Unmatched junction bases numbered 4, after V lost 4 bases and J lost 2 bases. From germline, CDR1 is LNHDA and CDR2 SQIVND (reference sequence). The CDR3: CASSSRQGVTDTQYF. CDR3 bases: TGTGCCAGTAGTAGTCGACAGGGGGTCACAGATACGCAGTATTTT.

This rearrangement joins TRBV5-6 to TRBJ2-5, with a possible D match to TRBD1 (5 bases). This CDR3 region has 15 residues. Germline assignment: CDR1 SGHDT and CDR2 YYEEEE. The V gene lost 1 base and the J gene lost 1 base, with 11 bases spanning the gap. In DNA, the CDR3 is TGTGCCAGCAGCTTGTATTACGACAGCCAAGAGACCCAGTACTTC. Translated, it gives CASSLYYDSQETQYF.

Ten or more counts support this clonotype. V usage is TRBV7-9 and J usage is TRBJ2-7, with D possibly matching TRBD1 (5 bases). The CDR3 loop spans 13 amino acids. Germline V lookup: CDR1 SEHNR, CDR2 FQNEAQ (reference sequence). Trimming left V 4 bases short and J 2 bases short, with 9 bases between. CDR3 coding DNA: TGTGCCAGCAGCTCGACAGTCACCTACGAGCAGTACTTC. It yields the protein CASSSTVTYEQYF. Full variable domain (rest looked up from reference TRBV7-9 and TRBJ2-7): DTGVSQNPRHKITKRGQNVTFRCDPISEHNRLYWYRQTLGQGPEFLTYFQNEAQLEKSRLLSDRFSAERPKGSFSTLEIQRTEQGDSAMYLCASSSTVTYEQYFGPGTRLTVT.

The V and J genes are TRBV7-9 and TRBJ1-2, with D unclear. Trimming shortened V by 5 bases and J by 2 bases, and 9 bases separated the two germline ends. CDR1 is SEHNR, CDR2 FQNEAQ, per germline (reference sequence). The CDR3 sequence is 13 residues long. CDR3 protein: CASSPLGNYGYTF. CDR3 in DNA: TGTGCCAGCAGCCCTTTGGGAAACTATGGCTACACCTTC.

The chain carries TRBV29-1 and TRBJ1-2, with D tentatively TRBD1 (5 bases). The CDR3 has 12 residues. The germline V and J ends were trimmed by 5 bases and 4 bases, with 11 bases remaining between them. Germline CDR1 is SQVTM and CDR2 is ANQGSEA. DNA of the CDR3: TGCAGCGTTTGGGGGGGTCCCTATGGCTACACCTTC. This gives the protein CSVWGGPYGYTF. The variable domain in full, completed from reference TRBV29-1 and TRBJ1-2, reads SAVISQKPSRDICQRGTSLTIQCQVDSQVTMMFWYRQQPGQSLTLIATANQGSEATYESGFVIDKFPISRPNLTFSTLTVSNMSPEDSSIYLCSVWGGPYGYTFGSGTRLTVV.

The chain joins TRBV25-1 to TRBJ2-1; perhaps TRBD1 as D (5 bases). The germline gives CDR1 MGHDK, CDR2 SYGVNS. This CDR3 is built from 14 residues. Trimming took off 6 bases at V and 0 bases at J, with 9 bases between the two ends. As DNA, the CDR3 is TGTGCCAGCAGAGGGGTCAGCTCCTACAATGAGCAGTTCTTC. Translated: CASRGVSSYNEQFF.

The J gene is TRBJ1-2, the V gene TRBV2; the D gene is possibly TRBD1 (6 bases). The CDR3 covers 14 residues. V lost 0 bases and J 4 bases, leaving 9 bases between the germline ends. CDR1 is SNHLY and CDR2 is FYNNEI in the germline V gene. DNA of the CDR3: TGTGCCAGCAGTGAAGCCCGGACAGTCTATGGCTACACCTTC. This translates into CASSEARTVYGYTF.

A few counts support this clonotype. J is TRBJ2-3 and V is TRBV5-1; either TRBD1 or TRBD2 may supply D (5 bases each). Germline-derived CDR1 and CDR2 are SGHRS and YFSETQ. The CDR3 sequence is 15 residues long. V shed 1 base and J shed 11 bases, with 20 bases lying between them. The CDR3 reads CASSLTRVGVDEQYF. The CDR3 DNA follows: TGCGCCAGCAGCTTGACGAGGGTAGGGGTCGATGAGCAGTATTTT.

The chain links TRBV2 to TRBJ2-3; 8 bases map to TRBD2. The V and J ends lost 7 bases and 5 bases, in that order; junction bases with no gene match: 5. Germline V gene sequence: CDR1 SNHLY, CDR2 FYNNEI. The CDR3 has 13 residues. The CDR3 region has the DNA TGTGCCAGCATAAACCGGGGGGGAGATACGCAGTATTTT. It translates to CASINRGGDTQYF.